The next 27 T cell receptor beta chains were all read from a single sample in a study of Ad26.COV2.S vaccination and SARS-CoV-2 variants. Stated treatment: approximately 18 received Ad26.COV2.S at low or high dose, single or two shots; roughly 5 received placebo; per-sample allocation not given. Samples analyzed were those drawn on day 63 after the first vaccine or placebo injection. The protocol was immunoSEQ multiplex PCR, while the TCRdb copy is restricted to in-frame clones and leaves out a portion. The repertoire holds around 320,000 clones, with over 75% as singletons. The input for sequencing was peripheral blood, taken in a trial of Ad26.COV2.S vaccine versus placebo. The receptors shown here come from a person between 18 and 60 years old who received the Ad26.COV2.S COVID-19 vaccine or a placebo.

The CDR3 loop is CSVWAPRARSTDTQYF. CDR3 bases: TGCAGCGTTTGGGCCCCACGGGCCCGGTCCACAGATACGCAGTATTTT. The gene calls are TRBV29-1 and TRBJ2-3; no firm D call. Looked up from germline, CDR1 is SQVTM and CDR2 is ANQGSEA. This CDR3 has 16 residues. The V and J ends lost 5 bases and 2 bases respectively, with 20 bases between them.

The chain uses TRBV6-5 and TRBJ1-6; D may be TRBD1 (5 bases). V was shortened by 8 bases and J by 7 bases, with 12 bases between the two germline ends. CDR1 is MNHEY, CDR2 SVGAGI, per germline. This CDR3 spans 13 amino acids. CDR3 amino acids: CASYDSINSPLHF. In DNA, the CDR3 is TGTGCCAGCTATGACAGTATAAATTCACCCCTCCACTTT.

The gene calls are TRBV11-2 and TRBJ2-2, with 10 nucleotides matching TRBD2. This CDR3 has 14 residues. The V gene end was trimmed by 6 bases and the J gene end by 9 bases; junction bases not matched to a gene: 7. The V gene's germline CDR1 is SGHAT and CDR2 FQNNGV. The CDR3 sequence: CASSRSGGGWELFF. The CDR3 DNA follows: TGTGCCAGCAGTCGGAGCGGGGGGGGCTGGGAGCTGTTTTTT.

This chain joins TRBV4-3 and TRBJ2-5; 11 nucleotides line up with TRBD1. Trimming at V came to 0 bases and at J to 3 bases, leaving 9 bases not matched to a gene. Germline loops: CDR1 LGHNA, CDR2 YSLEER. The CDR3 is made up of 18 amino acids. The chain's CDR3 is CASSQDWGTGGGKETQYF. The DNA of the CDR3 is TGCGCCAGCAGCCAAGATTGGGGGACAGGGGGAGGAAAAGAGACCCAGTACTTC.

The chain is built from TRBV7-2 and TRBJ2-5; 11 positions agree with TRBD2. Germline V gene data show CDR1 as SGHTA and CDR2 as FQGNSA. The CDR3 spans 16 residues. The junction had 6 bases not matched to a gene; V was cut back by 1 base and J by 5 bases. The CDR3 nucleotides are TGTGCCAGCAGCTTAGTTAGCGGGGGGGCCATGGAGACCCAGTACTTC. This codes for CASSLVSGGAMETQYF.

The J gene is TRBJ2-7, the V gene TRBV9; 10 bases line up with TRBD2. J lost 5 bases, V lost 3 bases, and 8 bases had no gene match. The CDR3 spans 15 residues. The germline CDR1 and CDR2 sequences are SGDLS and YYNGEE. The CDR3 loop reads CASSGLPSGGHEQYF. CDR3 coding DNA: TGTGCCAGCAGCGGACTCCCTAGCGGGGGCCACGAGCAGTACTTC.

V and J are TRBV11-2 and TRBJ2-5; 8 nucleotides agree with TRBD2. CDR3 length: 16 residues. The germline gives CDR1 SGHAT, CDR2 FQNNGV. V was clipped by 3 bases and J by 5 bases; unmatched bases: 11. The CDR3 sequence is CASSLEPGLVKETQYF. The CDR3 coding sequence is TGTGCCAGCAGCTTGGAGCCGGGACTAGTCAAGGAGACCCAGTACTTC. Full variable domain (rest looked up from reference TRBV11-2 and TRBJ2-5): EAGVAQSPRYKIIEKRQSVAFWCNPISGHATLYWYQQILGQGPKLLIQFQNNGVVDDSQLPKDRFSAERLKGVDSTLKIQPAKLEDSAVYLCASSLEPGLVKETQYFGPGTRLLVL.

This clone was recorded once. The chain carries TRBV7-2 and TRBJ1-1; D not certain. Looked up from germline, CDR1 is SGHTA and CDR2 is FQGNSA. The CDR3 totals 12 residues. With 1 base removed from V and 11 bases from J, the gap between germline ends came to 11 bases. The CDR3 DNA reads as TGTGCCAGCAGCTTAGGGCCAGGTACGGCTTTCTTT. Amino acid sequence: CASSLGPGTAFF.

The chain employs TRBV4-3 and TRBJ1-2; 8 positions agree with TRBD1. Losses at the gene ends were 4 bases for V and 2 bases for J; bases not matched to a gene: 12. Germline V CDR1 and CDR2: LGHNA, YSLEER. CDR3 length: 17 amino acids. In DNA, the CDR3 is TGCGCCAGCAGCCTCTCCATAGTGCAGGGGGCGAACTATGGCTACACCTTC. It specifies CASSLSIVQGANYGYTF.

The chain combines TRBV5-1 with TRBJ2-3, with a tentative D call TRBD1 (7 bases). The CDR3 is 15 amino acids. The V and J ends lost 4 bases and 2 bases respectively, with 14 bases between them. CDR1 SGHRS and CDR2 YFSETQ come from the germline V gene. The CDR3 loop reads CASSRGDRFTDTQYF. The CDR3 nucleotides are TGCGCCAGCAGCAGGGGGGACAGATTCACAGATACGCAGTATTTT. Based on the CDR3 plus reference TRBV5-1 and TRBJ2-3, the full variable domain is KAGVTQTPRYLIKTRGQQVTLSCSPISGHRSVSWYQQTPGQGLQFLFEYFSETQRNKGNFPGRFSGRQFSNSRSEMNVSTLELGDSALYLCASSRGDRFTDTQYFGPGTRLTVL.

The CDR3 nucleotides read TGTGCCAGCAGCCCAGACAGGGTTGGCTCACCCCTCCACTTT. This encodes CASSPDRVGSPLHF. The chain recombines TRBV7-2 with TRBJ1-6, with TRBD1 identical over 7 bases. There are 14 residues in the CDR3. V shed 5 bases and J 10 bases; nucleotides not matched to a gene: 8. Germline CDR1 is SGHTA and CDR2 is FQGNSA.

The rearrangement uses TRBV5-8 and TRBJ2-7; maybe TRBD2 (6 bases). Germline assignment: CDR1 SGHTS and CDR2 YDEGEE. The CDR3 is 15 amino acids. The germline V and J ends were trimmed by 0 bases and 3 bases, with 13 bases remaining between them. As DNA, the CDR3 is TGTGCCAGCAGCTTGGTTGCGGGGTTAAGCTACGAGCAGTACTTC. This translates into CASSLVAGLSYEQYF. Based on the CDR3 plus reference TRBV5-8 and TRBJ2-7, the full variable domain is EAGVTQSPTHLIKTRGQQATLRCSPISGHTSVYWYQQALGLGLQFLLWYDEGEERNRGNFPPRFSGRQFPNYSSELNVNALELEDSALYLCASSLVAGLSYEQYFGPGTRLTVT.

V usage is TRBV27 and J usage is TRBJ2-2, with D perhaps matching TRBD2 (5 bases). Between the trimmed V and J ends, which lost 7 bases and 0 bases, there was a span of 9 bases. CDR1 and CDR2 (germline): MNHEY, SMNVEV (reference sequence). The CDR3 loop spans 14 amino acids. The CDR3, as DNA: TGTGCCAGCAAGGAGGTCCCGAACACCGGGGAGCTGTTTTTT. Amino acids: CASKEVPNTGELFF.

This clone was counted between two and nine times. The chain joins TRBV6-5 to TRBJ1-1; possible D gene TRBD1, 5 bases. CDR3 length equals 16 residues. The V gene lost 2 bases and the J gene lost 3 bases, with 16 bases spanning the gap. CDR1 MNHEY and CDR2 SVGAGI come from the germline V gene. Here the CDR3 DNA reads TGTGCCAGCAGTTACGGGTCGGGGGTTAGGGACACTGAAGCTTTCTTT. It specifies CASSYGSGVRDTEAFF.

The CDR3 DNA sequence: TGTGCCAGCAGCTTACCCCTGGGCAAAATCTATGGCTACACCTTC. Its protein product is CASSLPLGKIYGYTF. V usage is TRBV7-2 and J usage is TRBJ1-2, with D uncertain. CDR1 and CDR2 from the germline V gene are SGHTA and FQGNSA. Trimming pared 2 bases from V and 4 bases from J, leaving 14 bases between. The CDR3 contains 15 residues.

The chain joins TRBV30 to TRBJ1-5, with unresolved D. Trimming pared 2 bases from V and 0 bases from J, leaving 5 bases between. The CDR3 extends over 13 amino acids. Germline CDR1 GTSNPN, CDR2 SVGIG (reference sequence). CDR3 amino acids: CAWSRYSNQPQHF. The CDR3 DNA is TGTGCCTGGAGTCGGTATAGCAATCAGCCCCAGCATTTT.

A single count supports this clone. The CDR3 protein is CASSLGVNRDTSTDTQYF. CDR3 nucleotide sequence: TGCGCCAGCAGCTTGGGGGTTAACCGGGACACGAGCACAGATACGCAGTATTTT. The J gene is TRBJ2-3, the V gene TRBV5-1; possibly TRBD1 for D (6 bases). This CDR3 has 18 amino acids. CDR1 is SGHRS and CDR2 is YFSETQ in the germline V gene. Trimming took off 0 bases at V and 0 bases at J, with 17 bases between the two ends.

In DNA, the CDR3 is TGCGCCAGCAGCCAAGGCGGTCTCCGCACCTACGAGCAGTACTTC. Translation: CASSQGGLRTYEQYF. The V and J genes are TRBV4-1 and TRBJ2-7; no reliable D call. Germline values: CDR1 MGHRA, CDR2 YSYEKL. The V end was cut by 1 base, the J end by 2 bases, with 12 bases between. The CDR3 contains 15 residues.

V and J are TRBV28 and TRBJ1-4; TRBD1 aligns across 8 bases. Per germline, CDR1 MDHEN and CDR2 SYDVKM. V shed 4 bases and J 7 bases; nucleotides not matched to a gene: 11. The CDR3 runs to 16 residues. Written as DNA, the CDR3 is TGTGCCAGCAGTTCCAGGACAGGGCGCCAGTTTGAAAAACTGTTTTTT. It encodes CASSSRTGRQFEKLFF.

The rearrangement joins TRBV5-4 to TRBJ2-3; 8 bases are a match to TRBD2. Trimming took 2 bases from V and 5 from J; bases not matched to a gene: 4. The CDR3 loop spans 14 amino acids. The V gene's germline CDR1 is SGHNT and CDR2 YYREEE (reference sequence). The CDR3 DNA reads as TGTGCCAGCAGCTTACGGGGGGGTGGAGATACGCAGTATTTT. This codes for CASSLRGGGDTQYF. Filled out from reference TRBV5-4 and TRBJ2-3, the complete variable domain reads ETGVTQSPTHLIKTRGQQVTLRCSSQSGHNTVSWYQQALGQGPQFIFQYYREEENGRGNFPPRFSGLQFPNYSSELNVNALELDDSALYLCASSLRGGGDTQYFGPGTRLTVL.

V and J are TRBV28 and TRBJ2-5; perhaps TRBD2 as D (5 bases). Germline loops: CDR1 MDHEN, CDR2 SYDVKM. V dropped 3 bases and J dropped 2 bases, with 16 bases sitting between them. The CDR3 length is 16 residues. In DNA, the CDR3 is TGTGCCAGCAGTTTCTCAGGACGGGGTACGCAAGAGACCCAGTACTTC. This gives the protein CASSFSGRGTQETQYF.

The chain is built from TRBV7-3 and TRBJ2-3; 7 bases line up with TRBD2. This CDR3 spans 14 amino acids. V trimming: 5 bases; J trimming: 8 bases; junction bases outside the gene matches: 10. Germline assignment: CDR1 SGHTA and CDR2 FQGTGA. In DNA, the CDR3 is TGTGCCAGCAGCCCGGTAGCGGGCCCGGGTACGCAGTATTTT. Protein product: CASSPVAGPGTQYF.

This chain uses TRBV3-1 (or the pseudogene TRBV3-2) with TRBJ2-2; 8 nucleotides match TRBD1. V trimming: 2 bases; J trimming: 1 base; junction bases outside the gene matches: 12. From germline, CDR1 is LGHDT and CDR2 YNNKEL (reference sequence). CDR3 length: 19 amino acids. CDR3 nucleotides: TGTGCCAGCAGCCAAAGAAAACCGGGGGACAGGCTGAACACCGGGGAGCTGTTTTTT. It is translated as CASSQRKPGDRLNTGELFF.

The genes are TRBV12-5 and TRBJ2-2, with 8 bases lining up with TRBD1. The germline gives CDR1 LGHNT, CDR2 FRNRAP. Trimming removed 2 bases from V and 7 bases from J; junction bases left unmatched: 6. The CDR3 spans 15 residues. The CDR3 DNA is TGTGCTAGTGGTTTGCCGGACAGGGAGTTCGGGGAGCTGTTTTTT. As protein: CASGLPDREFGELFF.

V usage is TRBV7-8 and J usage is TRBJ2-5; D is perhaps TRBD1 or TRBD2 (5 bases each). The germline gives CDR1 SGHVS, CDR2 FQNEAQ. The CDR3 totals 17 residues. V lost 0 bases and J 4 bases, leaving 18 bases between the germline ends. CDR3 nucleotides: TGTGCCAGCAGCTTAGCGCGGGTAGGGGCCGTCCCAGAGACCCAGTACTTC. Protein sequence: CASSLARVGAVPETQYF. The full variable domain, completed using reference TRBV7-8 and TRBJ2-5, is GAGVSQSPRYKVAKRGQDVALRCDPISGHVSLFWYQQALGQGPEFLTYFQNEAQLDKSGLPSDRFFAERPEGSVSTLKIQRTQQEDSAVYLCASSLARVGAVPETQYFGPGTRLLVL.

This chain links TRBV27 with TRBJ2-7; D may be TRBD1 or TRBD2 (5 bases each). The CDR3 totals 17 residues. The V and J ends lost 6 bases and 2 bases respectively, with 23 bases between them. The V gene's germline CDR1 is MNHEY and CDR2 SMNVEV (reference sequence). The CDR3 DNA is TGTGCCAGCAGCCAACCCGAGGGCAGGGCGCACCCCTACGAGCAGTACTTC. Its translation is CASSQPEGRAHPYEQYF.

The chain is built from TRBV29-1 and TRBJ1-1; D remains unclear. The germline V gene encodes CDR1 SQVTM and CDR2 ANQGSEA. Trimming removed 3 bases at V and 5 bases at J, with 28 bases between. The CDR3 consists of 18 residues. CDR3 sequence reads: CSVDGWLPWAPEGTEAFF. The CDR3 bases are TGCAGCGTTGACGGTTGGCTGCCATGGGCACCGGAAGGGACTGAAGCTTTCTTT.